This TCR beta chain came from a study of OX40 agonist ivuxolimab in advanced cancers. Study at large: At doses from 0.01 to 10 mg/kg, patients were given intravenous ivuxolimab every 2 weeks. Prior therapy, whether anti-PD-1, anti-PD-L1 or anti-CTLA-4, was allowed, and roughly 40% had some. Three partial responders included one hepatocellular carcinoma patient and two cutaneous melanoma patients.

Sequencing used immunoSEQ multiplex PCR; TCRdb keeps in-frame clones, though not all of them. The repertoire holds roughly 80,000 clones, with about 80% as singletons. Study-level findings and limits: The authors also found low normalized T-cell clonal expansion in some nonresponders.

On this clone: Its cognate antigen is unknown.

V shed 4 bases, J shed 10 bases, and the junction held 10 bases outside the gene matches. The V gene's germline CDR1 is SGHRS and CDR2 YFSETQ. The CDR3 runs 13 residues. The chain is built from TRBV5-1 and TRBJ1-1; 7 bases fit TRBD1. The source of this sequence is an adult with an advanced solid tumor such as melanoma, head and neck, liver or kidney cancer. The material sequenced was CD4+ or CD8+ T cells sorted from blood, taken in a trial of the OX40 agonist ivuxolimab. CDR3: CASSEPTGSTAFF. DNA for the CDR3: TGCGCCAGCAGCGAGCCGACAGGGTCCACAGCTTTCTTT.